This entry describes one T cell receptor beta chain. Sequencing was performed with immunoSEQ multiplex PCR; in TCRdb, only in-frame clones are kept and a portion is missing. There are roughly 150,000 clones in the sample; around four fifths occur only once, and around 7% lies in the top ten. In assigning cohorts, the study relied on participant-reported clinical history. The data originate from a study of blood T cell repertoires in COVID-19. As for the study in general: The cDNA or gDNA used as material had been derived from T cells, B-cell-depleted T cells, or PBMCs.

Germline V gene lookup returns CDR1 SGHDN and CDR2 FVKESK. The junction had 18 bases not matched to a gene; V was cut back by 3 bases and J by 0 bases. The CDR3 consists of 21 residues. The receptor comes from a man between 50 and 59 years old who had recovered from COVID-19. Sequences were obtained from PBMCs or T cells enriched from blood (not recorded which). The chain recombines TRBV14 with TRBJ2-5; 11 bases map to TRBD2. CDR3 loop: CASSHMTGEGLADLYQETQYF. DNA for the CDR3: TGTGCCAGCAGCCATATGACGGGGGAGGGACTAGCGGATCTGTACCAAGAGACCCAGTACTTC.